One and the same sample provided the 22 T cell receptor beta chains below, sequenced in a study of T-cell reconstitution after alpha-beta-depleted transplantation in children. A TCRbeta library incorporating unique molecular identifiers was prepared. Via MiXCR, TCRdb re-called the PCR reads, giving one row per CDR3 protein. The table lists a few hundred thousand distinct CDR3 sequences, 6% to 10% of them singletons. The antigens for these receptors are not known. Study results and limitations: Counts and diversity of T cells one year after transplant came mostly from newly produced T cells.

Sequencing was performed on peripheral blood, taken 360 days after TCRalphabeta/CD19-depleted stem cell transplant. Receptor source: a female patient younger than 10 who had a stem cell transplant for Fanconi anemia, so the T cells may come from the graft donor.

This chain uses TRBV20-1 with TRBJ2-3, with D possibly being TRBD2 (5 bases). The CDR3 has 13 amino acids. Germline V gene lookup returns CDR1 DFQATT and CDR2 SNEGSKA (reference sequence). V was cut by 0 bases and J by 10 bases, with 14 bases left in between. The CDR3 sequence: CSARDPPTGAQYF. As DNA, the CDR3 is TGCAGTGCTAGAGATCCCCCAACCGGGGCGCAGTATTTT.

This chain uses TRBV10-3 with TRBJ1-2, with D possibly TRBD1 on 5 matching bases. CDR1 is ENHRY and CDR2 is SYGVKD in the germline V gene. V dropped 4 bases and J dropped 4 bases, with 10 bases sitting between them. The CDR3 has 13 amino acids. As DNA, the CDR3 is TGTGCCATCAGTGGGGACCTCTCCTATGGCTACACCTTC. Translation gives CAISGDLSYGYTF.

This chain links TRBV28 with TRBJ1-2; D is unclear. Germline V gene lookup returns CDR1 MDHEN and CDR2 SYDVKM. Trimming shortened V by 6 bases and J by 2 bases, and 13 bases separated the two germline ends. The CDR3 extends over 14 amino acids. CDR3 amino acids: CASRPTQENYGYTF. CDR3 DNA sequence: TGTGCCAGCAGGCCCACCCAGGAAAACTATGGCTACACCTTC.

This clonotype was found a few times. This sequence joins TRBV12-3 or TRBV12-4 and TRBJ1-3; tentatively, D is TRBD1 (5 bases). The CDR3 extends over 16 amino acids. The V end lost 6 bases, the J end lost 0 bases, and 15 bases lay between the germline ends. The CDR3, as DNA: TGTGCCAGCAGACCCCCCACAGGCAGCTCTGGAAACACCATATATTTT. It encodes CASRPPTGSSGNTIYF.

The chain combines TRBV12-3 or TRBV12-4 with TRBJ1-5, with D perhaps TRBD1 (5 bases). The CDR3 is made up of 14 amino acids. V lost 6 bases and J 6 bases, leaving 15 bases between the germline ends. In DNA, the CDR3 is TGTGCCAGCAGACTAGGAGGGGTGGGTCAGCCCCAGCATTTT. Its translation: CASRLGGVGQPQHF.

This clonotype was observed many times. In DNA form, the CDR3 reads TGCGCCAGCAGCGACGGGGATAACTATGGCTACACCTTC. Protein sequence: CASSDGDNYGYTF. The genes are TRBV5-1 and TRBJ1-2; D call uncertain. Germline assignment: CDR1 SGHRS and CDR2 YFSETQ. V was clipped by 4 bases and J by 1 base, with 8 bases between them. The CDR3 runs 13 residues.

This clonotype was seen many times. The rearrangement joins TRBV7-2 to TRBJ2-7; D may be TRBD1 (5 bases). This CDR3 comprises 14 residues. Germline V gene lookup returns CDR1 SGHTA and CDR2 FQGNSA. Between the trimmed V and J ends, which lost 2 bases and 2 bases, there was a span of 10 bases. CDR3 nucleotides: TGTGCCAGCAGCTTACAGGGTTTCCCCTACGAGCAGTACGTC. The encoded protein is CASSLQGFPYEQYV.

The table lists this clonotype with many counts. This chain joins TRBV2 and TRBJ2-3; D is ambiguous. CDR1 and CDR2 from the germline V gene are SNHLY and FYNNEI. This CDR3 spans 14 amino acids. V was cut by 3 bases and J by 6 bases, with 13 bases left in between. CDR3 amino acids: CASSDPLDSDTQYF. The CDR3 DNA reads TGTGCCAGCAGTGACCCCCTAGATTCGGATACGCAGTATTTT. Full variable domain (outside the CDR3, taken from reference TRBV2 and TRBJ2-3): EPEVTQTPSHQVTQMGQEVILRCVPISNHLYFYWYRQILGQKVEFLVSFYNNEISEKSEIFDDQFSVERPDGSNFTLKIRSTKLEDSAMYFCASSDPLDSDTQYFGPGTRLTVL.

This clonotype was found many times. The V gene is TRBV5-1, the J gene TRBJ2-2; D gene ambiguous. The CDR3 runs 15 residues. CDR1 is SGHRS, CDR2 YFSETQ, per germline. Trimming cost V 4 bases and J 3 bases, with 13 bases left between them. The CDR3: CASSPLPRYTGELFF. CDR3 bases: TGCGCCAGCAGCCCGCTCCCGCGGTACACCGGGGAGCTGTTTTTT.

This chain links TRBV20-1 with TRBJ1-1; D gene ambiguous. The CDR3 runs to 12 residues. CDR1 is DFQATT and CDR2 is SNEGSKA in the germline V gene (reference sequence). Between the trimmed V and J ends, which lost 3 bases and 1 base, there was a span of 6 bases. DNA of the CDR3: TGCAGTGCTAGGCCCAGGAACACTGAAGCTTTCTTT. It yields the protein CSARPRNTEAFF.

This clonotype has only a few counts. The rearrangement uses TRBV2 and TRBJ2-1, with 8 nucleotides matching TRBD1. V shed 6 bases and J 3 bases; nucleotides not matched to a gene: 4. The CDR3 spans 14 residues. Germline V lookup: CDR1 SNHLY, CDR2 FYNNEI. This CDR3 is CASRDRANYNEQFF. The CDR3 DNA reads TGTGCCAGCAGGGACAGGGCTAACTACAATGAGCAGTTCTTC.

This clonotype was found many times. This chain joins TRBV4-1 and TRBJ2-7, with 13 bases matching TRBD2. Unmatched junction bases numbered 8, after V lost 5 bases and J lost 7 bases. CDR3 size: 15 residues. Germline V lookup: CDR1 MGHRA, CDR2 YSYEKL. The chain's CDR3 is CASSKGLAGPSEQYF. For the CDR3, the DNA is TGCGCCAGCAGCAAGGGACTAGCGGGACCCTCTGAGCAGTACTTC.

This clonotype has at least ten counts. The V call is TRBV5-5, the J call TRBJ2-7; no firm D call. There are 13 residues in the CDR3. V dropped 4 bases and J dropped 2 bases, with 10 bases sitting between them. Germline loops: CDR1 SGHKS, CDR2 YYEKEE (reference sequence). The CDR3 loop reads CASSRGRTYEQYF. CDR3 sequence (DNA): TGTGCCAGCAGCCGCGGACGGACCTACGAGCAGTACTTC.

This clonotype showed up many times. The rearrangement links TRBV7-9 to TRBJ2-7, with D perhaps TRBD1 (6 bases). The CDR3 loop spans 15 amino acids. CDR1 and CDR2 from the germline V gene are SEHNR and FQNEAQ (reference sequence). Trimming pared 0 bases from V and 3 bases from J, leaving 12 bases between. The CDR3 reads CASSLAQGTNYEQYF. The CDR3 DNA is TGTGCCAGCAGCTTAGCGCAGGGGACGAACTACGAGCAGTACTTC.

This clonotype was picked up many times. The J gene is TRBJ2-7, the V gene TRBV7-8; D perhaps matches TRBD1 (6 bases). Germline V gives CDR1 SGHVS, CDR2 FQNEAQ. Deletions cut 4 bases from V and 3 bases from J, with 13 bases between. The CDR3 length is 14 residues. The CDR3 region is CASSSQGLFYEQYF. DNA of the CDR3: TGTGCCAGCAGCTCACAGGGCCTGTTCTACGAGCAGTACTTC. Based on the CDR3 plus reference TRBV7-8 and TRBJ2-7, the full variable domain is GAGVSQSPRYKVAKRGQDVALRCDPISGHVSLFWYQQALGQGPEFLTYFQNEAQLDKSGLPSDRFFAERPEGSVSTLKIQRTQQEDSAVYLCASSSQGLFYEQYFGPGTRLTVT.

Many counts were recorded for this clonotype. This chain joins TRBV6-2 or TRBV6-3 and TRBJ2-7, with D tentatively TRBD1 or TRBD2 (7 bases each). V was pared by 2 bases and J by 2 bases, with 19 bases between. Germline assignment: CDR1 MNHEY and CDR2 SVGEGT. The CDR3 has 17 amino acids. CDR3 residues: CASSYVMGGDSPYEQYV. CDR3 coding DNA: TGTGCCAGCAGTTACGTGATGGGAGGGGACAGTCCCTACGAGCAGTACGTC.

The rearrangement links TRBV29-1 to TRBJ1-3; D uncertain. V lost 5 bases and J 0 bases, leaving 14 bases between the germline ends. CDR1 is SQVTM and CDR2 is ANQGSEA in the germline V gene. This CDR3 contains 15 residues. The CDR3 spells CSVSYDGSSGNTIYF. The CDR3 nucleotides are TGCAGCGTTTCCTACGACGGAAGCTCTGGAAACACCATATATTTT.

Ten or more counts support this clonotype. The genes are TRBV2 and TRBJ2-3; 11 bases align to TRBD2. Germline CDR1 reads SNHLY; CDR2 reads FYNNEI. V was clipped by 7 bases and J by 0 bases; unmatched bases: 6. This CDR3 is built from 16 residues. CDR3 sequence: CASTGTSGSSTDTQYF. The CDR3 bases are TGTGCCAGCACCGGGACTAGCGGCTCTAGCACAGATACGCAGTATTTT. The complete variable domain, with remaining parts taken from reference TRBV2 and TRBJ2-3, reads EPEVTQTPSHQVTQMGQEVILRCVPISNHLYFYWYRQILGQKVEFLVSFYNNEISEKSEIFDDQFSVERPDGSNFTLKIRSTKLEDSAMYFCASTGTSGSSTDTQYFGPGTRLTVL.

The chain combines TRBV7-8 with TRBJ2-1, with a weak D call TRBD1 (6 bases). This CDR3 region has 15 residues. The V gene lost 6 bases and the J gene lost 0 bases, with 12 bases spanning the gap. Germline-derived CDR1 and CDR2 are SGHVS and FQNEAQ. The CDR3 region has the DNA TGTGCCAGCAGGCCAGGGGCCTCCTCCTACAATGAGCAGTTCTTC. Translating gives CASRPGASSYNEQFF.

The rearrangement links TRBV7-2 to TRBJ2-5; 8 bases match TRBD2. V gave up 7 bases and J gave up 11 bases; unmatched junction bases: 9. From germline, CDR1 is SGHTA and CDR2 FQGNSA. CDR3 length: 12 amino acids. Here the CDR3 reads CASTYPGGPQYF. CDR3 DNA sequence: TGTGCCAGCACCTACCCGGGGGGGCCTCAGTACTTC.

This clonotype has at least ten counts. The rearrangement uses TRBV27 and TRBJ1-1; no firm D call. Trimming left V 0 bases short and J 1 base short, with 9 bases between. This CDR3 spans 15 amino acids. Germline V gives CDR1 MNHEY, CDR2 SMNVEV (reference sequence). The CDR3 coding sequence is TGTGCCAGCAGTTTATCCGCGGGCCGGAACACTGAAGCTTTCTTT. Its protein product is CASSLSAGRNTEAFF.

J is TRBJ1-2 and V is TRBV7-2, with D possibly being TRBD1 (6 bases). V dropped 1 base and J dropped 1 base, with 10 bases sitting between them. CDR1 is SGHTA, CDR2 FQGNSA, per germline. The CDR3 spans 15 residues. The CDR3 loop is CASSLEQGRNYGYTF. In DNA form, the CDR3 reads TGTGCCAGCAGCTTAGAACAGGGCCGTAACTATGGCTACACCTTC.